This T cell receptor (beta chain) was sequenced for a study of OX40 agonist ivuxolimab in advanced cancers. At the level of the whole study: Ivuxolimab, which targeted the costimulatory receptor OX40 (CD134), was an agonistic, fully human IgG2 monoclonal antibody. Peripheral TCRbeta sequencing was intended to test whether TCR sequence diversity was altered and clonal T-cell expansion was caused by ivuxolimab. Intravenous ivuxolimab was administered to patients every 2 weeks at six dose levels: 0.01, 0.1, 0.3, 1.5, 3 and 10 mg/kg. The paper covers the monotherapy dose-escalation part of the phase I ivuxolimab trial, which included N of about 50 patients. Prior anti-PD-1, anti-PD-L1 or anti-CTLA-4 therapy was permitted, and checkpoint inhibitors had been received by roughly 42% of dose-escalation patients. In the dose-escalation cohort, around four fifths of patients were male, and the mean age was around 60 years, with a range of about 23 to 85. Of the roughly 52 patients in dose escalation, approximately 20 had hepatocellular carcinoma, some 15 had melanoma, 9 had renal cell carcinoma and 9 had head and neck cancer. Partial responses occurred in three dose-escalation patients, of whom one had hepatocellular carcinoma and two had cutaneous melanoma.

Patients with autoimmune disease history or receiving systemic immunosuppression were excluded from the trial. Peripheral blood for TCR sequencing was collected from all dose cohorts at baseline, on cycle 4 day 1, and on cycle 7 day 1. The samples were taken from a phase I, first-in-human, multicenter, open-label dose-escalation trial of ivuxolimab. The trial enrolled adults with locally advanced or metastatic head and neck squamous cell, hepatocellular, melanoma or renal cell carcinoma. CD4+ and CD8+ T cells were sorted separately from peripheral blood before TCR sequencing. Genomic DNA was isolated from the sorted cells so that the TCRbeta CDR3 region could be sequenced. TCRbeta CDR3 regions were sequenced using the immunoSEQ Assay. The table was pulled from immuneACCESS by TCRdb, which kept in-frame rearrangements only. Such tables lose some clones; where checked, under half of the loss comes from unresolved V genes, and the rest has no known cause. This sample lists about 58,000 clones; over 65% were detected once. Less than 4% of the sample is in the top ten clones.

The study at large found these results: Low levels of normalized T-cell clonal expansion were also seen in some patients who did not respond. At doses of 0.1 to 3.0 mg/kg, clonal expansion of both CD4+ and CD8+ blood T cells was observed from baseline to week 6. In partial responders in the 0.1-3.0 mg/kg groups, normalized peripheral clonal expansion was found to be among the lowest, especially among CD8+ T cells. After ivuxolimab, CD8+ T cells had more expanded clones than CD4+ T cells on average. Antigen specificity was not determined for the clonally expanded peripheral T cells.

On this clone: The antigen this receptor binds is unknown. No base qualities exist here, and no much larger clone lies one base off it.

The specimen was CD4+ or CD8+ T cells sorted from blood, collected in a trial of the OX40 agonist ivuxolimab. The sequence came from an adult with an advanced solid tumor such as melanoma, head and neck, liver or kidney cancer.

The DNA sequence follows: TGTGCCAGCAGCGCCCCGACGGGCGGCTACACCTTC. Translated, it gives CASSAPTGGYTF. The sequence links TRBV9 to TRBJ1-2, with the D gene not clear enough to name. The CDR3 has 12 amino acids, counting the end cysteine and phenylalanine. Here the CDR3 DNA is all that survives: 36 bases in frame from base 1. Trimming at the junction amounts to 3 bases on V and 8 bases on J, and the germline ends lie 11 bases apart. Based on the germline V gene, the CDR1 and CDR2 sequences are SGDLS and YYNGEE.